One sample yielded the 12 T cell receptor beta chains listed below, sequenced in a study of Graves' ophthalmopathy and Graves' hyperthyroidism. Amplification from RNA transcripts yielded the TCR beta CDR3 regions. Second-round multiplex PCR came after first-round RT-PCR with HTBI primers. TCRdb reanalysed the multiplex PCR reads using MiXCR and keeps one entry per CDR3 protein. The table records under 350,000 distinct CDR3 sequences, roughly a sixth of them present only once. Sequencing was carried out using peripheral blood. These TCRs come from an adult man with Graves' ophthalmopathy.

This clonotype was seen many times. The V call is TRBV5-5, the J call TRBJ1-1, with 7 bases matching TRBD1. V was pared by 4 bases and J by 3 bases, with 9 bases of the junction left unmatched. Germline-derived CDR1 and CDR2 are SGHKS and YYEKEE (reference sequence). There are 15 residues in the CDR3. The CDR3 here is CASSPYLDRYTEAFF. The CDR3 DNA reads TGTGCCAGCAGCCCCTATCTGGACAGGTACACTGAAGCTTTCTTT.

This clonotype was recorded at least ten times. The rearrangement uses TRBV7-2 and TRBJ1-1, with D perhaps TRBD1 (5 bases). The CDR3 has 13 amino acids. The V gene's germline CDR1 is SGHTA and CDR2 FQGNSA. V was pared by 5 bases and J by 5 bases, with 12 bases between. The CDR3 here is CASSQNGGTEAFF. DNA of the CDR3: TGTGCCAGCAGCCAGAATGGGGGGACTGAAGCTTTCTTT. The variable domain in full, with the rest retrieved from reference TRBV7-2 and TRBJ1-1, is GAGVSQSPSNKVTEKGKDVELRCDPISGHTALYWYRQSLGQGLEFLIYFQGNSAPDKSGLPSDRFSAERTGGSVSTLTIQRTQQEDSAVYLCASSQNGGTEAFFGQGTRLTVV.

In its sample, this clonotype was seen many times. The CDR3 loop reads CASSQRTGGSYEQYF. The DNA for the CDR3 is TGCGCCAGCAGCCAAAGGACAGGGGGGAGCTACGAGCAGTACTTC. V gene TRBV5-1 combines with J gene TRBJ2-7; 10 bases match TRBD1. The CDR3 is 15 amino acids. CDR1 and CDR2 (germline): SGHRS, YFSETQ. V dropped 4 bases and J dropped 3; count of bases not matched to a gene: 7.

This clonotype was recorded many times. The chain combines TRBV6-1 with TRBJ1-1; TRBD1 is a possible D gene (5 bases). CDR3 length equals 14 residues. In germline, CDR1 is MNHNS, CDR2 SASEGT. Trimming removed 2 bases from V and 3 bases from J, with 10 bases in between. CDR3 protein: CASSEFRGDTEAFF. The CDR3 DNA sequence: TGTGCCAGCAGTGAATTTAGGGGTGACACTGAAGCTTTCTTT.

This clonotype came up many times. The chain uses TRBV29-1 and TRBJ2-7; D perhaps matches TRBD2 (5 bases). The length of the CDR3 is 15 residues. With 6 bases removed from V and 0 bases from J, the gap between germline ends came to 18 bases. Germline V gives CDR1 SQVTM, CDR2 ANQGSEA. The CDR3 loop is CSVRLAERSSYEQYF. In DNA, the CDR3 is TGCAGCGTCCGACTGGCAGAGCGGAGCTCCTACGAGCAGTACTTC.

This clonotype was counted ten times or more. The genes are TRBV7-3 and TRBJ1-1; the D is unclear. Trimming took off 2 bases at V and 4 bases at J, with 11 bases between the two ends. Germline values: CDR1 SGHTA, CDR2 FQGTGA. The length of the CDR3 is 14 residues. The CDR3 bases are TGTGCCAGCAGCTTATTCCCCAGGTCCACTGAAGCTTTCTTT. Protein: CASSLFPRSTEAFF.

The sample holds many counts of this clonotype. The genes are TRBV7-2 and TRBJ1-2, with a tentative D call TRBD1 (6 bases). CDR3 length equals 15 residues. CDR1 SGHTA and CDR2 FQGNSA come from the germline V gene. V was clipped by 1 base and J by 8 bases, with 17 bases between them. The CDR3 nucleotides are TGTGCCAGCAGCTTAGACGGGACACCCACCGGCGGCTACACCTTC. It codes for CASSLDGTPTGGYTF.

The chain employs TRBV11-2 and TRBJ1-5; D gene uncertain. The CDR3 contains 15 residues. V lost 0 bases, J lost 4 bases, and 10 bases lay in between. From germline, CDR1 is SGHAT and CDR2 FQNNGV. The CDR3 bases are TGTGCCAGCAGCTTAGAAGGGTCAGGAAATCAGCCCCAGCATTTT. It encodes CASSLEGSGNQPQHF. Looking up the rest from reference TRBV11-2 and TRBJ1-5 gives the full variable domain: EAGVAQSPRYKIIEKRQSVAFWCNPISGHATLYWYQQILGQGPKLLIQFQNNGVVDDSQLPKDRFSAERLKGVDSTLKIQPAKLEDSAVYLCASSLEGSGNQPQHFGDGTRLSIL.

This clonotype has more than one count but fewer than ten. The chain employs TRBV7-2 and TRBJ1-1; 7 nucleotides match TRBD1. The CDR3 is 15 amino acids. The ends lost 4 bases at V and 1 base at J; junction bases unmatched: 6. Germline loops: CDR1 SGHTA, CDR2 FQGNSA. CDR3 in DNA: TGTGCCAGCAGCTCGCCCCGACAGGGGAACACTGAAGCTTTCTTT. It encodes CASSSPRQGNTEAFF.

The chain has TRBV2 and TRBJ1-1, with unresolved D. CDR1 SNHLY and CDR2 FYNNEI come from the germline V gene. The CDR3 spans 13 residues. Between the trimmed V and J ends, which lost 1 base and 8 bases, there was a span of 11 bases. The CDR3 region has the DNA TGTGCCAGCAGTGAAGGACGGAGGCGCGAAGCTTTCTTT. It encodes CASSEGRRREAFF.

This clonotype has only a few counts. The chain combines TRBV6-1 with TRBJ1-5; tentative D call: TRBD1 (5 bases). CDR3 size: 15 residues. Germline V gives CDR1 MNHNS, CDR2 SASEGT. V was pared by 2 bases and J by 4 bases, with 12 bases between. The CDR3 spells CASSESGQQNQPQHF. The CDR3 nucleotides read TGTGCCAGCAGTGAATCGGGGCAGCAGAATCAGCCCCAGCATTTT.

There are a few counts of this clonotype. At one of its ends the junction is not consistent with the germline gene, which may arise from a read error. This chain uses TRBV4-2 with TRBJ1-1; D is undetermined. This CDR3 contains 19 residues. Per the germline V gene, CDR1 is LGHNA and CDR2 is YNFKEQ. CDR3 DNA sequence: TGTGCCAGCAGCCAAGAAGACCTCCTTATTTTAGGGAGGAACACTGAAGCTCTCTTT. Translation gives CASSQEDLLILGRNTEALF.